These 9 T cell receptor beta chains came from one sample sequenced in a study of blood T cell repertoires in COVID-19. The data were produced by immunoSEQ multiplex PCR, yet TCRdb's version contains in-frame clones alone and is incomplete. The sample holds 200,000 to 300,000 clones, roughly 86% seen once. The material sequenced was peripheral blood. The receptors were sampled from a woman in her 70s with active or convalescent COVID-19.

This sequence joins TRBV2 and TRBJ1-5; D unclear. CDR3 length equals 13 residues. CDR1 is SNHLY and CDR2 is FYNNEI in the germline V gene. V was pared by 8 bases and J by 5 bases, with 13 bases between. In DNA, the CDR3 is TGTGCCAGCGTTCATCGGAGAGATCAGCCCCAGCATTTT. Protein product: CASVHRRDQPQHF. The full variable domain, its missing parts supplied by reference TRBV2 and TRBJ1-5, is EPEVTQTPSHQVTQMGQEVILRCVPISNHLYFYWYRQILGQKVEFLVSFYNNEISEKSEIFDDQFSVERPDGSNFTLKIRSTKLEDSAMYFCASVHRRDQPQHFGDGTRLSIL.

The CDR3 region is CASSREGPHPNEQYF. CDR3 nucleotide sequence: TGCGCCAGCAGCCGTGAGGGCCCACACCCCAACGAGCAGTACTTC. The chain uses TRBV5-1 and TRBJ2-7; perhaps TRBD2 as D (5 bases). The CDR3 contains 15 residues. V was pared by 4 bases and J by 5 bases, with 19 bases between. CDR1 and CDR2 from the germline V gene are SGHRS and YFSETQ.

This clone was detected a few times. The chain joins TRBV19 to TRBJ1-1, with TRBD1 as a possible D gene (6 bases). Trimming took 4 bases from V and 1 from J, leaving 13 bases between them. The CDR3 covers 15 residues. Germline lookup yields CDR1 LNHDA and CDR2 SQIVND (reference sequence). CDR3 sequence: CASSTPRGPNTEAFF. CDR3 nucleotide sequence: TGTGCCAGTAGTACCCCGCGGGGGCCGAACACTGAAGCTTTCTTT.

This chain links TRBV7-2 with TRBJ2-7; D might be TRBD1 (5 bases). Germline V lookup: CDR1 SGHTA, CDR2 FQGNSA. Trimming took off 5 bases at V and 0 bases at J, with 11 bases between the two ends. CDR3 length equals 14 residues. CDR3 sequence (DNA): TGTGCCAGCAGCGCTTACAGGTTCTCCTACGAGCAGTACTTC. Its translation: CASSAYRFSYEQYF.

This chain links TRBV4-3 with TRBJ2-1; 9 nucleotides match TRBD2. The CDR3 is 17 amino acids. Germline CDR1 and CDR2: LGHNA and YSLEER. With 1 base clipped from V and 4 bases from J, the junction kept 8 bases outside the gene matches. The CDR3 nucleotides are TGCGCCAGCAGCCAAGGATTCGGGCGGGGGGGATACAATGAGCAGTTCTTC. This translates into CASSQGFGRGGYNEQFF.

Only one count was recorded for this clone. The V and J genes are TRBV5-1 and TRBJ2-5, with 10 bases matching TRBD2. With 4 bases clipped from V and 2 bases from J, the junction kept 8 bases outside the gene matches. From germline, CDR1 is SGHRS and CDR2 YFSETQ. This CDR3 is built from 16 residues. The CDR3 loop reads CASSPGERGGQETQYF. The CDR3 bases are TGCGCCAGCAGCCCCGGGGAGCGGGGGGGGCAAGAGACCCAGTACTTC.

The gene calls are TRBV3-1 (or the pseudogene TRBV3-2) and TRBJ2-3; D is ambiguous. Germline assignment: CDR1 LGHDT and CDR2 YNNKEL (reference sequence). Trimming took off 4 bases at V and 3 bases at J, with 5 bases between the two ends. The CDR3 loop spans 12 amino acids. The CDR3 here is CASSPPTDTQYF. CDR3 bases: TGTGCCAGCAGCCCCCCGACAGATACGCAGTATTTT.

The V gene is TRBV7-2, the J gene TRBJ2-4, with 9 bases that match TRBD2. V lost 1 base to trimming and J lost 1 base; unmatched junction nucleotides: 5. Per the germline V gene, CDR1 is SGHTA and CDR2 is FQGNSA. This CDR3 has 17 amino acids. This chain's CDR3 is CASSLEGLAGAKNIQYF. CDR3 bases: TGTGCCAGCAGCTTAGAGGGGCTAGCGGGGGCCAAAAACATTCAGTACTTC.

This chain uses TRBV20-1 with TRBJ2-7, with no clear D. This CDR3 is 10 amino acids long. CDR1 and CDR2 from the germline V gene are DFQATT and SNEGSKA (reference sequence). With 3 bases removed from V and 9 bases from J, the gap between germline ends came to 9 bases. The DNA for the CDR3 is TGCAGTGCTAGTATAACTTCGCAGTACTTC. It specifies CSASITSQYF.